This T cell receptor (beta chain) was captured by sequencing in a study of regulatory T cells in long-lasting Graves disease. The CDR3 runs 13 residues. CDR1 and CDR2 (germline): LGHDT, YNNKEL (reference sequence). Construction of TCR beta libraries relied on iRepertoire HTBI primers and on Arm-PCR targeting CDR3 regions. TCRdb re-called the multiplex PCR reads with MiXCR, one entry per CDR3 protein. Of about 420,000 distinct CDR3 sequences listed, around 17% are singletons. As concerns this clonotype: With a much larger clone just one base away, this may be a read error.

Time point given: newly diagnosed GD, antithyroid drugs for less than 3 months. PBMCs provided the RNA from which the TCR library was made. This sample was shared with a second study, whose subject was T cells in Graves' hyperthyroidism and ophthalmopathy.

The sequence came from a woman younger than 30 with Graves disease. The material sequenced was peripheral blood mononuclear cells (PBMCs), taken at new diagnosis, from a patient treated with antithyroid drugs. This rearrangement joins TRBV3-1 to TRBJ2-7; 9 bases align to TRBD2. DNA for the CDR3: TGTGCCCGCAGTTTTAGCGGGAGCGGCGAGCAGTACTTC. Protein product: CARSFSGSGEQYF.